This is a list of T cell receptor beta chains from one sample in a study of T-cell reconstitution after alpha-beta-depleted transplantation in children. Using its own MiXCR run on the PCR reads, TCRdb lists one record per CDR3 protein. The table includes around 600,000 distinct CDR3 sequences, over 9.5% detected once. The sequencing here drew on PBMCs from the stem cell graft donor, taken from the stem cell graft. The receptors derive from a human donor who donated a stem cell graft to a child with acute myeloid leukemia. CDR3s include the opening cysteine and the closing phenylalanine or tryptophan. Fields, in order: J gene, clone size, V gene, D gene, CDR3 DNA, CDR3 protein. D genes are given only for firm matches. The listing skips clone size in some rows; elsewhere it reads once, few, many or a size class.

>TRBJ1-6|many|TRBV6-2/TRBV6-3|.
TGTGCCAGCAGTTACCCTACGGGGGTTCGGGCACCCCTCCACTTT
CASSYPTGVRAPLHF
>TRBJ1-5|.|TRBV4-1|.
TGCGCCAGCAGTGGTGGTGGGACTAGCAATCAGCCCCAGCATTTT
CASSGGGTSNQPQHF
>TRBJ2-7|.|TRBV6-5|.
TGTGCCAGCAGTTACTCATCGGGACGGGAATTGTCCTACGAGCAGTACTTC
CASSYSSGRELSYEQYF
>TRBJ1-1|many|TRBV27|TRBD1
TGTGCCAGCAGTTATCGGGACAGACGAACTGAAGCTTTCTTT
CASSYRDRRTEAFF
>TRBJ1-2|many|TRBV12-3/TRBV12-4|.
TGTGCCAGCAGTTTGGTGGGGACGGTCGGCGGTGGCTACACCTTC
CASSLVGTVGGGYTF
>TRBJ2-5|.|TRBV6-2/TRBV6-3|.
TGTGCCAGCAGTTACCCCCGGGAGAACTGGGGGAATCAAGAGACCCAGTACTTC
CASSYPRENWGNQETQYF
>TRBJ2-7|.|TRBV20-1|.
TGCAGTGCTAACCGTGGAGGGATCGACTACGAGCAGTACTTC
CSANRGGIDYEQYF
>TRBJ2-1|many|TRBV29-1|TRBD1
TGCAGCGTTTGGGGAACAGGGGGCAAGGATGAGCAGTTCTTC
CSVWGTGGKDEQFF
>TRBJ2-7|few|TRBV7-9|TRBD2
TGTGCCAGCAGCTTAGAGGCGGGAGATATCTACGAGCAGTACTTC
CASSLEAGDIYEQYF
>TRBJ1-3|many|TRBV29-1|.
TGCAGCGTTGAAGCACCGATGGACAGAGTCGGAAACACCATATATTTT
CSVEAPMDRVGNTIYF
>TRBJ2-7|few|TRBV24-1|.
TGTGCCACCAGTGATAGGGGTCACGAGCAGTACTTC
CATSDRGHEQYF
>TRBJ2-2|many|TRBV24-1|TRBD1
TGTGCCACCAGTGATCCTCGGGCGCAGGGGGCCACCGGGGAGCTGTTTTTT
CATSDPRAQGATGELFF
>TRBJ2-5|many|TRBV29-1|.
TGCAGCGTTCCTCCTCCCCCCCTGGAAATCCAAGAGACCCAGTACTTC
CSVPPPPLEIQETQYF
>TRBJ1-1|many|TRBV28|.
TGTGCCAGCAGTCCCCGTTCGGGAAGAGGAAACACTGAAGCTTTCTTT
CASSPRSGRGNTEAFF
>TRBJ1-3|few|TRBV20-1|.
TGCAGTGCCCGGACAGTTAGCTCTGGAAACACCATATATTTT
CSARTVSSGNTIYF
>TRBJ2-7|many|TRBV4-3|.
TGCGCCAGCAGCCAAGGAGGGAGTACCACCTACGAGCAGTACTTC
CASSQGGSTTYEQYF
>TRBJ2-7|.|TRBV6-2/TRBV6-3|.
TGTGCCAGCACCTTCCTCCAGGGCTACGAGCAGTACTTC
CASTFLQGYEQYF